The clone carrying this T cell receptor (beta chain) was detected only a few times. Its antigen is not known. Looked up from germline, CDR1 is MNHEY and CDR2 is SMNVEV (reference sequence). V shed 2 bases and J shed 0 bases, with 6 bases lying between them. The CDR3 runs to 14 residues. The entry originates in a study of CD8 T cells in ankylosing spondylitis. Libraries for TCR beta were made by quantitative 5'-RACE with molecular barcodes. From the 5' RACE reads, TCRdb called clonotypes with MiXCR, one entry per CDR3 protein. This sample has about 200,000 distinct CDR3 sequences; 9.5% to 15% occur once, and the top ten carry approximately 15%. Study-level results: Blood of patients with ankylosing spondylitis appeared to be characterized by a TCR beta motif of roughly eight highly homologous variants. Some of these motif variants have turned up before, in reports on reactive arthritis synovial fluid and blood.

This clonotype was sampled from a male donor with ankylosing spondylitis or in good health (not recorded which). The V and J genes are TRBV27 and TRBJ2-3; D is ambiguous. Sequencing was done on a sample of blood, either unsorted or a sorted T cell fraction (not recorded which). CDR3 nucleotides: TGTGCCAGCAGTTTACCTTCTAGCACAGATACGCAGTATTTT. Its protein is CASSLPSSTDTQYF.